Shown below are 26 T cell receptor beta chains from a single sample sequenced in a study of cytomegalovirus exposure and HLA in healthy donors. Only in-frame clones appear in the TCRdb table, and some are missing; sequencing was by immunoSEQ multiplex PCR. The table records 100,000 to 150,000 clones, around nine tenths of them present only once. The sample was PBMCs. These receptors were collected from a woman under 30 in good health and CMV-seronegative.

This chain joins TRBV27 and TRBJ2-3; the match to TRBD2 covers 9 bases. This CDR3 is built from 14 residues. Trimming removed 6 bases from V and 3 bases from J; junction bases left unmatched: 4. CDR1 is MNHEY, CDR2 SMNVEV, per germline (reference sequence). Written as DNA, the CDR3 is TGTGCCAGCAGGCGGGCGGGGGGGACAGATACGCAGTATTTT. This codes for CASRRAGGTDTQYF.

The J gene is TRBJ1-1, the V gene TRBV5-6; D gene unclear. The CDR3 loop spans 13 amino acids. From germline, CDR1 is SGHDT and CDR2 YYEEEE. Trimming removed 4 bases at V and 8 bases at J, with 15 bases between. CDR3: CASSPRVGAEAFF. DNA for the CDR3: TGTGCCAGCAGCCCCCGTGTGGGAGCCGAAGCTTTCTTT.

The CDR3 coding sequence is TGTGCCAGCAGTGGACAAGGGGGCGACTATGGCTACACCTTC. Translating gives CASSGQGGDYGYTF. V gene TRBV28 combines with J gene TRBJ1-2; 7 bases are a match to TRBD1. CDR3 length equals 14 residues. J was trimmed by 3 bases and V by 5 bases; bases with no gene match: 6. Germline lookup yields CDR1 MDHEN and CDR2 SYDVKM.

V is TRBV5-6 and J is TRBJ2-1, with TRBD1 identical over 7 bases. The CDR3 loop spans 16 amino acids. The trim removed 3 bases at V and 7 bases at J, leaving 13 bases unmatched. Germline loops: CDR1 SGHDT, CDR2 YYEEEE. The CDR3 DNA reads TGTGCCAGCAGCTACGCAGGGGGAGTGGGGCAGAATGAGCAGTTCTTC. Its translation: CASSYAGGVGQNEQFF. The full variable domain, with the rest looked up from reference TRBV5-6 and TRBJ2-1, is DAGVTQSPTHLIKTRGQQVTLRCSPKSGHDTVSWYQQALGQGPQFIFQYYEEEERQRGNFPDRFSGHQFPNYSSELNVNALLLGDSALYLCASSYAGGVGQNEQFFGPGTRLTVL.

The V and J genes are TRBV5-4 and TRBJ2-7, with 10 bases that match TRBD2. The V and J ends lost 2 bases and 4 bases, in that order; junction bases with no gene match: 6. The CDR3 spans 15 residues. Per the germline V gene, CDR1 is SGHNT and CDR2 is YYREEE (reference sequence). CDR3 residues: CASSFLAGASYEQYF. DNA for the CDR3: TGTGCCAGCAGCTTCCTAGCGGGGGCGTCATACGAGCAGTACTTC. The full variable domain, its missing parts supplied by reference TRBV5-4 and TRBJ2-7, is ETGVTQSPTHLIKTRGQQVTLRCSSQSGHNTVSWYQQALGQGPQFIFQYYREEENGRGNFPPRFSGLQFPNYSSELNVNALELDDSALYLCASSFLAGASYEQYFGPGTRLTVT.

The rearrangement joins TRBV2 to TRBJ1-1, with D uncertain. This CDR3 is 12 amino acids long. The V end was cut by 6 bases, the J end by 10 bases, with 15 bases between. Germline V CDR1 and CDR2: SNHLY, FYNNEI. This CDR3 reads CASSLVGGAAFF. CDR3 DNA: TGTGCCAGCAGCCTAGTAGGAGGAGCAGCTTTCTTT.

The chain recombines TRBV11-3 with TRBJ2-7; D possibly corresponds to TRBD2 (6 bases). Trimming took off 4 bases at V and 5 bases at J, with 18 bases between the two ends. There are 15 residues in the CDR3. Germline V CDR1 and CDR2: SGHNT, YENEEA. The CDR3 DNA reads TGTGCCAGCAGCTCCGGACTGAGCGGGTCCCACGAGCAGTACTTC. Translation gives CASSSGLSGSHEQYF.

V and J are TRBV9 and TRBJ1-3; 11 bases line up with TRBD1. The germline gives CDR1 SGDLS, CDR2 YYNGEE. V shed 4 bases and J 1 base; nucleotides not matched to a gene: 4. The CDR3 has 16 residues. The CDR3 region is CASSTGQGASGNTIYF. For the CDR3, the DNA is TGTGCCAGCAGCACCGGACAGGGGGCTTCTGGAAACACCATATATTTT.

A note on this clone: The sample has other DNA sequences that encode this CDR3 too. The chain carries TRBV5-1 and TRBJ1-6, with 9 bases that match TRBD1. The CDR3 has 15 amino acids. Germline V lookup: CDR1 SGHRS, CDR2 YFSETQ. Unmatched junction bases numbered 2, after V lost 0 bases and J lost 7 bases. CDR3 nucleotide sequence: TGCGCCAGCAGCTTGGATGGACAGGGGAATTCACCCCTCCACTTT. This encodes CASSLDGQGNSPLHF. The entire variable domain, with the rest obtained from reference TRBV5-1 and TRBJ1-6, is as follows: KAGVTQTPRYLIKTRGQQVTLSCSPISGHRSVSWYQQTPGQGLQFLFEYFSETQRNKGNFPGRFSGRQFSNSRSEMNVSTLELGDSALYLCASSLDGQGNSPLHFGNGTRLTVT.

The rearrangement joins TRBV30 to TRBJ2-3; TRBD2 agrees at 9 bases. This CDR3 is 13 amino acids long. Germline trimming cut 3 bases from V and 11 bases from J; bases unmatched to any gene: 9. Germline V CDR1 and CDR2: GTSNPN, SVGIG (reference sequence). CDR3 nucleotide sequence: TGTGCCTGGAGGACGCGGGAGGGCCGGGGGCAGTATTTT. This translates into CAWRTREGRGQYF. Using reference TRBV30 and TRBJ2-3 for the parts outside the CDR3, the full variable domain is SQTIHQWPATLVQPVGSPLSLECTVEGTSNPNLYWYRQAAGRGLQLLFYSVGIGQISSEVPQNLSASRPQDRQFILSSKKLLLSDSGFYLCAWRTREGRGQYFGPGTRLTVL.

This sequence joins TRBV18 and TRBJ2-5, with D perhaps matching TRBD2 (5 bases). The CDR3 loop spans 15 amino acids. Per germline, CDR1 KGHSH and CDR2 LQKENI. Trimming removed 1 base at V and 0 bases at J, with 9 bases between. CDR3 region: CASSPRVSDQETQYF. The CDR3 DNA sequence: TGTGCCAGCTCACCACGGGTTAGCGACCAAGAGACCCAGTACTTC.

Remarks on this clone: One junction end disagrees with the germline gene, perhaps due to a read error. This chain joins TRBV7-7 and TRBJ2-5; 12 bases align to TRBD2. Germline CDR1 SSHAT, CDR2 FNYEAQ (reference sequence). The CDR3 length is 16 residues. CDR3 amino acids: CASSSTGTSGQETQYF. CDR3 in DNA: TGTGCTAGCAGCTCCACGGGGACTAGCGGGCAAGAGACCCAGTACTTC.

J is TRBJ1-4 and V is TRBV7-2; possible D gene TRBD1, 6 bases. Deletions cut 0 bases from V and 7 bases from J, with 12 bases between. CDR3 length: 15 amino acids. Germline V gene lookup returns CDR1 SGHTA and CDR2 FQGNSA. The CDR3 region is CASSLAGGIGEKLFF. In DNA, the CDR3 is TGTGCCAGCAGCTTAGCAGGGGGAATTGGTGAAAAACTGTTTTTT.

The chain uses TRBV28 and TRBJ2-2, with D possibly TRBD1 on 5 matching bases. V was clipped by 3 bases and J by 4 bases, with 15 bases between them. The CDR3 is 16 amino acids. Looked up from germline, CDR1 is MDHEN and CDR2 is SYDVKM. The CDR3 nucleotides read TGTGCCAGCAGTTTCACCAGGGTTTTGGCCACCGGGGAGCTGTTTTTT. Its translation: CASSFTRVLATGELFF. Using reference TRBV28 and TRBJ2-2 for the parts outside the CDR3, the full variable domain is DVKVTQSSRYLVKRTGEKVFLECVQDMDHENMFWYRQDPGLGLRLIYFSYDVKMKEKGDIPEGYSVSREKKERFSLILESASTNQTSMYLCASSFTRVLATGELFFGEGSRLTVL.

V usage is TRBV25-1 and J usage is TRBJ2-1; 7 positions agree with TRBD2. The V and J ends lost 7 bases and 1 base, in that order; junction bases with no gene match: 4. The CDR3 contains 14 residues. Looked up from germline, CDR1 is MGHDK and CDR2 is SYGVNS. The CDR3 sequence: CASTAGVSYNEQFF. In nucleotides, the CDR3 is TGTGCCAGCACGGCGGGAGTATCCTACAATGAGCAGTTCTTC.

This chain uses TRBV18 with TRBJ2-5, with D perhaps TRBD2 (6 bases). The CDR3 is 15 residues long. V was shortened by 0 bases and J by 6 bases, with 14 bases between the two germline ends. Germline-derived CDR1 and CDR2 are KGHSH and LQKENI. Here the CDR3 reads CASSPPRAGGKTQYF. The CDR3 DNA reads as TGTGCCAGCTCACCACCGAGAGCGGGCGGGAAGACCCAGTACTTC.

CDR3 coding DNA: TGTGCCAGCCGCCGCGGGGGGGCTTACAATGAGCAGTTCTTC. Protein: CASRRGGAYNEQFF. V usage is TRBV28 and J usage is TRBJ2-1; TRBD2 agrees at 9 bases. This CDR3 has 14 residues. The V gene's germline CDR1 is MDHEN and CDR2 SYDVKM. The trim removed 8 bases at V and 4 bases at J, leaving 6 bases unmatched.

In DNA, the CDR3 is TGTGCCACCAGCAGAGAGGACAGGGGCGGCTACACCTTC. The encoded protein is CATSREDRGGYTF. V usage is TRBV15 and J usage is TRBJ1-2; TRBD1 agrees at 9 bases. This CDR3 has 13 amino acids. V lost 0 bases, J lost 8 bases, and 1 base stayed unmatched. Germline values: CDR1 LNHNV, CDR2 YYDKDF (reference sequence).

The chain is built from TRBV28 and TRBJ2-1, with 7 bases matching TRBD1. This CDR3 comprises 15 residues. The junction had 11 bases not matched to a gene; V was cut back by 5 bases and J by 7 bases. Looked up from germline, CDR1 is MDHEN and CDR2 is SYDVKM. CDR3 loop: CASSAGDSSGNEQFF. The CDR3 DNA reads TGTGCCAGCAGTGCCGGGGACAGCTCTGGAAATGAGCAGTTCTTC.

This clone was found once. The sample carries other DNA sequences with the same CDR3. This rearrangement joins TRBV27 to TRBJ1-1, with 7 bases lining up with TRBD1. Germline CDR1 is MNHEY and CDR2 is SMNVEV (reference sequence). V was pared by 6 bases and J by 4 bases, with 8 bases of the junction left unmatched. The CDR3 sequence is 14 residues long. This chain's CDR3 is CASRTGVGGTEAFF. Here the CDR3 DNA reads TGTGCCAGCAGAACAGGGGTCGGGGGCACTGAAGCTTTCTTT.

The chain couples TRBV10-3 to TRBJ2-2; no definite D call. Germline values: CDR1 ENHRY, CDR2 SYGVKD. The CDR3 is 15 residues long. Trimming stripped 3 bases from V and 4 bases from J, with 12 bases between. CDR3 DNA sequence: TGTGCCATCAGTGATTCCCCGCGGTCCACCGGGGAGCTGTTTTTT. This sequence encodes CAISDSPRSTGELFF.

The CDR3 here is CASSLVGTSGPSGNEQFF. Here the CDR3 DNA reads TGTGCCAGCAGCTTAGTGGGGACTAGCGGACCTTCGGGTAATGAGCAGTTCTTC. V gene TRBV7-2 combines with J gene TRBJ2-1; 11 nucleotides match TRBD2. Germline V gene sequence: CDR1 SGHTA, CDR2 FQGNSA. Trimming took 1 base from V and 7 from J; bases not matched to a gene: 12. This CDR3 spans 18 amino acids.

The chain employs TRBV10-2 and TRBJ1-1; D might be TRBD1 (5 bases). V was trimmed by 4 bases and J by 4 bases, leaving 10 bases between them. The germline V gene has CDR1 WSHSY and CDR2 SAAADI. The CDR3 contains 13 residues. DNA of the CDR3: TGCGCCAGCAGTGGTCTGGGGGGCACTGAAGCTTTCTTT. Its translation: CASSGLGGTEAFF.

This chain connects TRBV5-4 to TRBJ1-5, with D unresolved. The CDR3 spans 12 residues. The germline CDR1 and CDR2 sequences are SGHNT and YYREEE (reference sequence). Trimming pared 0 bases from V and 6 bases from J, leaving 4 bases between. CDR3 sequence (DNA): TGTGCCAGCAGCTTGGACGGTCAGCCCCAGCATTTT. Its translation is CASSLDGQPQHF.

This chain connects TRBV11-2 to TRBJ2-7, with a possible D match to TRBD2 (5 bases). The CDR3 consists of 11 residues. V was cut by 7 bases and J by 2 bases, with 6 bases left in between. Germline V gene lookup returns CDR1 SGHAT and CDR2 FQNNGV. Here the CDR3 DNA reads TGTGCCAGCACGGGAACCTACGAGCAGTACTTC. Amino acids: CASTGTYEQYF.

The CDR3 DNA sequence: TGTGCCAGCAGTGCTATTCCTAGCGGGAGGCGGCCGAGGGAGCAGTTCTTC. It specifies CASSAIPSGRRPREQFF. The gene calls are TRBV6-1 and TRBJ2-1; 11 bases match TRBD2. The CDR3 extends over 17 amino acids. V gave up 4 bases and J gave up 10 bases; unmatched junction bases: 15. CDR1 is MNHNS and CDR2 is SASEGT in the germline V gene.